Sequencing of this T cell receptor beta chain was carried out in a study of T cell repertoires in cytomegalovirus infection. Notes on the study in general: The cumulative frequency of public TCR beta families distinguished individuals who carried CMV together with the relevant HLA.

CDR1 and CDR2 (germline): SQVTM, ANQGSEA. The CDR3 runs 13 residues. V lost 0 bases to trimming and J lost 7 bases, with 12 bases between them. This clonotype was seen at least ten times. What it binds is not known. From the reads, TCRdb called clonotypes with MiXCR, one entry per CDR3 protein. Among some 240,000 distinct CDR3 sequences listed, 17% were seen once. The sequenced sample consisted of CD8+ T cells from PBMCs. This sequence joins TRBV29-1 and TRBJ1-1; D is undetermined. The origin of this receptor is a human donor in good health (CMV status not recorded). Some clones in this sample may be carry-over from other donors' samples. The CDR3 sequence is CSVEDGENYEAFF. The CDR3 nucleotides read TGCAGCGTTGAAGATGGGGAGAATTATGAAGCTTTCTTT. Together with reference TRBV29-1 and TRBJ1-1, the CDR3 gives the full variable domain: SAVISQKPSRDICQRGTSLTIQCQVDSQVTMMFWYRQQPGQSLTLIATANQGSEATYESGFVIDKFPISRPNLTFSTLTVSNMSPEDSSIYLCSVEDGENYEAFFGQGTRLTVV.